Each of the 19 T cell receptor beta chains below was sequenced from the same sample in a study of T cells in placental villitis. The libraries were made with immunoSEQ v4. The repertoire was sequenced with immunoSEQ multiplex PCR; TCRdb's copy has only in-frame clones and lacks some. The table has about 6,300 clones, approximately 78% seen once. Sequenced: placental tissue containing maternal and fetal cells. These receptors originate from a human patient with infectious villitis; the placental T cells may come from both mother and fetus.

The chain combines TRBV21-1 with TRBJ2-2; no DNA check was done on the table's D call, TRBD1. TRBV21-1 is designated a pseudogene. The CDR3 is made up of 16 amino acids. This CDR3 is CASSNRDRGTTGELFF. The CDR3 nucleotides are TGTGCCAGCAGCAACCGGGACAGGGGGACCACCGGGGAGCTGTTTTTT.

This chain uses TRBV7-8 with TRBJ1-2; D not resolved. The CDR3 covers 12 residues. Trimming pared 5 bases from V and 4 bases from J, leaving 8 bases between. Germline CDR1 reads SGHVS; CDR2 reads FQNEAQ. The CDR3 region has the DNA TGTGCCAGCAGCCCGCCCACCTATGGCTACACCTTC. The encoded protein is CASSPPTYGYTF. Together with reference TRBV7-8 and TRBJ1-2, the CDR3 gives the full variable domain: GAGVSQSPRYKVAKRGQDVALRCDPISGHVSLFWYQQALGQGPEFLTYFQNEAQLDKSGLPSDRFFAERPEGSVSTLKIQRTQQEDSAVYLCASSPPTYGYTFGSGTRLTVV.

This clone was counted between two and nine times. The V and J genes are TRBV3-1 (or the pseudogene TRBV3-2) and TRBJ1-1; D call uncertain. The germline V gene has CDR1 LGHDT and CDR2 YNNKEL (reference sequence). The V end lost 5 bases, the J end lost 4 bases, and 8 bases lay between the germline ends. This CDR3 has 12 residues. The CDR3 nucleotides read TGTGCCAGCAGCTTATCGCGCACTGAAGCTTTCTTT. This codes for CASSLSRTEAFF.

The V gene is TRBV21-1, the J gene TRBJ2-5; the table's TRBD2 call for D was not verified on the DNA. TRBV21-1 is labeled a pseudogene. CDR3 length: 16 amino acids. The CDR3 coding sequence is TGTGCCAGCAGCAAAGGGGGCGGGAGGTACCAAGAGACCCAGTACTTC. Amino acid sequence: CASSKGGGRYQETQYF.

The V gene is TRBV12-3 or TRBV12-4, the J gene TRBJ2-7; no reliable D call. CDR3 size: 12 residues. Trimming took 6 bases from V and 3 from J, leaving 9 bases between them. CDR3: CASSFSIYEQYF. The CDR3 DNA reads as TGTGCCAGCAGCTTTTCGATCTACGAGCAGTACTTC.

The rearrangement joins TRBV28 to TRBJ1-5, with no clear D. V dropped 1 base and J dropped 0 bases, with 4 bases sitting between them. Germline V gene sequence: CDR1 MDHEN, CDR2 SYDVKM. The length of the CDR3 is 14 residues. This chain's CDR3 is CASSLSGSNQPQHF. The CDR3, as DNA: TGTGCCAGCAGTTTATCTGGTAGCAATCAGCCCCAGCATTTT.

The V gene is TRBV18, the J gene TRBJ2-3; weak D call: TRBD1 (5 bases). Germline V gene lookup returns CDR1 KGHSH and CDR2 LQKENI. Trimming left V 4 bases short and J 2 bases short, with 13 bases between. The CDR3 loop spans 15 amino acids. CDR3 protein: CASSLPGPPTDTQYF. For the CDR3, the DNA is TGTGCCAGCTCACTCCCAGGGCCCCCCACAGATACGCAGTATTTT. Full variable domain (missing parts from reference TRBV18 and TRBJ2-3): NAGVMQNPRHLVRRRGQEARLRCSPMKGHSHVYWYRQLPEEGLKFMVYLQKENIIDESGMPKERFSAEFPKEGPSILRIQQVVRGDSAAYFCASSLPGPPTDTQYFGPGTRLTVL.

V gene TRBV28 combines with J gene TRBJ2-1; weak D call: TRBD2 (6 bases). In germline, CDR1 is MDHEN, CDR2 SYDVKM. The CDR3 length is 14 residues. Trimming shortened V by 7 bases and J by 7 bases, and 17 bases separated the two germline ends. The CDR3 spells CASMEGPRRNEQFF. CDR3 coding DNA: TGTGCCAGCATGGAGGGGCCCCGGAGGAATGAGCAGTTCTTC.

This clone was counted a single time. V gene TRBV6-5 combines with J gene TRBJ1-5, with 8 bases lining up with TRBD1. Germline values: CDR1 MNHEY, CDR2 SVGAGI. J was trimmed by 3 bases and V by 6 bases; bases with no gene match: 7. This CDR3 contains 15 residues. DNA of the CDR3: TGTGCCAGCAGACGGACAGGGAATCCCAATCAGCCCCAGCATTTT. Protein sequence: CASRRTGNPNQPQHF.

The gene calls are TRBV5-8 and TRBJ2-7, with D unresolved. V was pared by 1 base and J by 6 bases, with 14 bases between. This CDR3 is built from 14 residues. Germline assignment: CDR1 SGHTS and CDR2 YDEGEE. This CDR3 is CASSLYGGPAEQYF. CDR3 DNA: TGTGCCAGCAGCTTGTATGGCGGACCAGCCGAGCAGTACTTC.

The CDR3 sequence is CASSRDGPPSAGELFF. The CDR3 DNA is TGTGCCAGCAGCCGAGACGGACCTCCCAGTGCCGGGGAGCTGTTTTTT. This sequence joins TRBV7-8 and TRBJ2-2, with D unclear. The V end was cut by 5 bases, the J end by 6 bases, with 19 bases between. This CDR3 contains 16 residues. Germline V gives CDR1 SGHVS, CDR2 FQNEAQ. The complete variable domain, with remaining parts taken from reference TRBV7-8 and TRBJ2-2, reads GAGVSQSPRYKVAKRGQDVALRCDPISGHVSLFWYQQALGQGPEFLTYFQNEAQLDKSGLPSDRFFAERPEGSVSTLKIQRTQQEDSAVYLCASSRDGPPSAGELFFGEGSRLTVL.

The gene calls are TRBV25-1 and TRBJ2-2; D is unresolved. The CDR3 loop spans 15 amino acids. Germline CDR1 MGHDK, CDR2 SYGVNS. Trimming shortened V by 7 bases and J by 7 bases, and 19 bases separated the two germline ends. CDR3 residues: CASTAPGLTGGELFF. CDR3 DNA sequence: TGTGCCAGCACCGCACCGGGTCTGACGGGCGGGGAGCTGTTTTTT.

The rearrangement uses TRBV7-9 and TRBJ2-1, with TRBD1 matching over 7 bases. The germline V gene encodes CDR1 SEHNR and CDR2 FQNEAQ (reference sequence). Unmatched junction bases numbered 7, after V lost 5 bases and J lost 12 bases. The CDR3 is made up of 12 amino acids. The CDR3, as DNA: TGTGCCAGCAGCCCCAGGGGGTTGGGGCAGTTCTTC. Amino acids: CASSPRGLGQFF.

This chain's CDR3 is CASSHPDGVETQYF. For the CDR3, the DNA is TGTGCCAGCAGCCATCCGGACGGAGTTGAGACCCAGTACTTC. The genes are TRBV7-9 and TRBJ2-5; D not certain. Trimming removed 5 bases from V and 5 bases from J, with 15 bases in between. CDR3 size: 14 residues. Germline V lookup: CDR1 SEHNR, CDR2 FQNEAQ (reference sequence).

The chain uses TRBV7-3 and TRBJ2-3; the D is unclear. The CDR3 has 14 residues. Trimming removed 5 bases from V and 2 bases from J, with 11 bases in between. The germline gives CDR1 SGHTA, CDR2 FQGTGA. As DNA, the CDR3 is TGTGCCAGCAGCCCCCGGCCGCACACAGATACGCAGTATTTT. This sequence encodes CASSPRPHTDTQYF. Using reference TRBV7-3 and TRBJ2-3 for the parts outside the CDR3, the full variable domain is GAGVSQTPSNKVTEKGKYVELRCDPISGHTALYWYRQSLGQGPEFLIYFQGTGAADDSGLPNDRFFAVRPEGSVSTLKIQRTERGDSAVYLCASSPRPHTDTQYFGPGTRLTVL.

This sequence joins TRBV4-3 and TRBJ1-1; perhaps TRBD1 as D (5 bases). The CDR3 totals 14 residues. Germline V gene lookup returns CDR1 LGHNA and CDR2 YSLEER. Between the trimmed V and J ends, which lost 0 bases and 7 bases, there was a span of 12 bases. CDR3 sequence (DNA): TGCGCCAGCAGCCAAGATCGACTCAGGGATGAAGCTTTCTTT. It is translated as CASSQDRLRDEAFF.

V and J are TRBV4-2 and TRBJ2-3; D ambiguous. The CDR3 extends over 14 amino acids. CDR1 is LGHNA and CDR2 is YNFKEQ in the germline V gene. V was cut by 0 bases and J by 0 bases, with 4 bases left in between. The CDR3 nucleotides are TGTGCCAGCAGCCAAGAAGTGAGCACAGATACGCAGTATTTT. Translation gives CASSQEVSTDTQYF.

This rearrangement joins TRBV30 to TRBJ1-1, with TRBD1 matching 11 bases. V shed 3 bases, J shed 5 bases, and the junction held 11 bases outside the gene matches. Germline values: CDR1 GTSNPN, CDR2 SVGIG (reference sequence). The CDR3 is made up of 16 amino acids. For the CDR3, the DNA is TGTGCCTGGAGGGGACTCCCGGGGACAGGGGGAACTGAAGCTTTCTTT. Translation gives CAWRGLPGTGGTEAFF.

With regard to this clone: At one end, the junction sequence differs from germline, possibly due to a read error. V usage is TRBV4-3 and J usage is TRBJ1-6; D is undetermined. Germline V gene lookup returns CDR1 LGHNA and CDR2 YSLEER. This CDR3 is built from 17 residues. CDR3: CASSQGTFRSYNSPPHF. The DNA of the CDR3 is TGCGCCAGCAGCCAAGGGACTTTCCGCTCCTATAATTCACCCCCCCACTTT.